This T cell receptor beta chain is from a study of shared T cell receptors in the human thymus. Using immunoSEQ multiplex PCR, the repertoire was profiled, and TCRdb retains in-frame clones only, with some absent. The repertoire consists of hundreds of thousands of clones, with around 87% occurring once and the leading ten covering 0.0094%. The sample was also reused in another study, on human thymus T cells. That report notes: The source of the thymus tissue was resections taken during corrective heart surgery. Repertoires from thymus and blood appeared to show biased V and J gene usage.

Sequencing was carried out using thymocytes. The source of this sequence is a boy less than two years old with a congenital heart defect.

This chain's CDR3 is CASSLATEGGLSSYNEQFF. The DNA of the CDR3 is TGTGCCAGCAGCTTGGCGACAGAGGGAGGTTTGAGCTCCTACAATGAGCAGTTCTTC. This chain links TRBV5-5 with TRBJ2-1; D is possibly TRBD2 (6 bases). The CDR3 sequence is 19 residues long. V lost 0 bases and J lost 0, with 19 bases in between. CDR1 is SGHKS and CDR2 is YYEKEE in the germline V gene (reference sequence).